A selection of T cell receptor beta chains follows, all from one sample in a study of T-cell reconstitution after alpha-beta-depleted transplantation in children. TCRdb processed the PCR reads anew with MiXCR; each CDR3 protein has one entry. The data contain around 140,000 distinct CDR3 sequences, around 8.8% of them seen just once; the ten biggest clones take up approximately 18%. This specimen was PBMCs, mostly from graft donor cells, taken 180 days after TCRalphabeta/CD19-depleted stem cell transplant. The receptors were sampled from a female patient aged 2-10 years who had a stem cell transplant for congenital amegakaryocytic thrombocytopenia, so the T cells may come from the graft donor. Each CDR3 is given with its conserved first and last residue. Each record gives: D gene, V gene, J gene, clone size, CDR3 protein, CDR3 DNA. D genes are given only for firm matches. Rows may omit the clone size; those that give it use once, few, many or a size class.

d_gene: -; v_gene: TRBV27; j_gene: TRBJ1-5; abundance: many; CDR3aa: CASSPTQGNGNQPQHF; CDR3nt: TGTGCCAGCAGTCCTACTCAGGGGAATGGCAATCAGCCCCAGCATTTT
d_gene: -; v_gene: TRBV28; j_gene: TRBJ2-5; abundance: -; CDR3aa: CASSTPQETQYF; CDR3nt: TGTGCCAGCAGCACCCCTCAAGAGACCCAGTACTTC
d_gene: -; v_gene: TRBV3-1; j_gene: TRBJ1-2; abundance: few; CDR3aa: CASSRKGQPYGYTF; CDR3nt: TGTGCCAGCAGCCGAAAAGGACAGCCCTATGGCTACACCTTC
d_gene: -; v_gene: TRBV3-1; j_gene: TRBJ2-7; abundance: many; CDR3aa: CASSLQQGLEQYF; CDR3nt: TGTGCCAGCAGCCTCCAACAGGGTCTCGAGCAGTACTTC
d_gene: -; v_gene: TRBV6-2/TRBV6-3; j_gene: TRBJ1-2; abundance: many; CDR3aa: CASSVPVYPNYGYTF; CDR3nt: TGTGCCAGCAGTGTTCCAGTATATCCTAACTATGGCTACACCTTC
d_gene: -; v_gene: TRBV12-3/TRBV12-4; j_gene: TRBJ2-1; abundance: few; CDR3aa: CASSLSLAYNEQFF; CDR3nt: TGTGCCAGCAGTTTATCGCTAGCCTACAATGAGCAGTTCTTC
d_gene: TRBD1; v_gene: TRBV4-2; j_gene: TRBJ1-4; abundance: many; CDR3aa: CASSPQGDLEKLFF; CDR3nt: TGTGCCAGCAGCCCACAGGGGGACCTTGAAAAACTGTTTTTT
d_gene: -; v_gene: TRBV5-1; j_gene: TRBJ1-1; abundance: many; CDR3aa: CASSPTTGNTEAFF; CDR3nt: TGCGCCAGCAGCCCTACGACAGGAAACACTGAAGCTTTCTTT
d_gene: -; v_gene: TRBV18; j_gene: TRBJ1-3; abundance: -; CDR3aa: CASSPGENRNTIYF; CDR3nt: TGTGCCAGCTCACCAGGGGAGAATAGAAACACCATATATTTT
d_gene: TRBD1; v_gene: TRBV30; j_gene: TRBJ1-2; abundance: few; CDR3aa: CAWGQGHGYTF; CDR3nt: TGTGCCTGGGGACAGGGCCATGGCTACACCTTC
d_gene: -; v_gene: TRBV5-1; j_gene: TRBJ2-5; abundance: many; CDR3aa: CASSFGPRRQETQYF; CDR3nt: TGCGCCAGCAGCTTCGGCCCGCGGCGCCAAGAGACCCAGTACTTC
d_gene: -; v_gene: TRBV7-2; j_gene: TRBJ2-3; abundance: many; CDR3aa: CASSLQTGTDTQYF; CDR3nt: TGTGCCAGCAGCCTGCAGACGGGCACAGATACGCAGTATTTT
d_gene: TRBD2; v_gene: TRBV7-8; j_gene: TRBJ2-1; abundance: few; CDR3aa: CASSISGSRYNEQFF; CDR3nt: TGTGCCAGCAGCATTAGCGGGAGTCGCTACAATGAGCAGTTCTTC
d_gene: -; v_gene: TRBV25-1; j_gene: TRBJ1-4; abundance: -; CDR3aa: CASSDSRTIEKLFF; CDR3nt: TGTGCCAGCAGTGATTCCAGGACAATTGAAAAACTGTTTTTT
d_gene: -; v_gene: TRBV20-1; j_gene: TRBJ2-3; abundance: many; CDR3aa: CSAPGPLGADTQYF; CDR3nt: TGCAGTGCACCAGGGCCCTTGGGAGCAGATACGCAGTATTTT
d_gene: TRBD1; v_gene: TRBV5-6; j_gene: TRBJ1-2; abundance: few; CDR3aa: CASSPGQGGVGYTF; CDR3nt: TGTGCCAGCAGCCCGGGACAGGGGGGAGTCGGCTACACCTTC
d_gene: -; v_gene: TRBV28; j_gene: TRBJ2-5; abundance: many; CDR3aa: CASRQVETQYF; CDR3nt: TGTGCCAGCAGGCAGGTAGAGACCCAGTACTTC
d_gene: -; v_gene: TRBV19; j_gene: TRBJ1-1; abundance: -; CDR3aa: CASIPDRDGIWYTEAFF; CDR3nt: TGTGCCAGCATACCGGACCGGGACGGCATCTGGTACACTGAAGCTTTCTTT
d_gene: -; v_gene: TRBV11-2; j_gene: TRBJ1-1; abundance: many; CDR3aa: CASSSVGRGNTEAFF; CDR3nt: TGTGCCAGCAGCTCCGTCGGCAGGGGGAACACTGAAGCTTTCTTT
d_gene: -; v_gene: TRBV7-2; j_gene: TRBJ1-2; abundance: many; CDR3aa: CASSLAGVYTF; CDR3nt: TGTGCCAGCAGCTTAGCTGGCGTGTACACCTTC
d_gene: TRBD2; v_gene: TRBV12-3/TRBV12-4; j_gene: TRBJ2-2; abundance: many; CDR3aa: CASSSVTSGTLSGELFF; CDR3nt: TGTGCCAGCAGTTCGGTCACTAGCGGAACCCTGAGCGGGGAGCTGTTTTTT
d_gene: -; v_gene: TRBV28; j_gene: TRBJ2-5; abundance: many; CDR3aa: CASSFPMGISTEQETQYF; CDR3nt: TGTGCCAGCAGTTTCCCGATGGGGATATCGACGGAACAAGAGACCCAGTACTTC
d_gene: -; v_gene: TRBV27; j_gene: TRBJ1-4; abundance: many; CDR3aa: CASSSDASTNEKLFF; CDR3nt: TGTGCCAGCAGTTCTGACGCCTCAACTAATGAAAAACTGTTTTTT
d_gene: -; v_gene: TRBV20-1; j_gene: TRBJ1-5; abundance: -; CDR3aa: CSALARRVSNQPQHF; CDR3nt: TGCAGTGCTCTCGCTCGGAGGGTAAGCAATCAGCCCCAGCATTTT
d_gene: TRBD2; v_gene: TRBV5-1; j_gene: TRBJ2-3; abundance: many; CDR3aa: CASSTGLAGHTDTQYF; CDR3nt: TGCGCCAGCAGCACGGGACTAGCGGGGCACACAGATACGCAGTATTTT
d_gene: TRBD2; v_gene: TRBV6-5; j_gene: TRBJ2-1; abundance: many; CDR3aa: CASSYDPGTRGGNEQFF; CDR3nt: TGTGCCAGCAGTTACGACCCCGGGACTAGAGGGGGCAATGAGCAGTTCTTC
d_gene: -; v_gene: TRBV5-1; j_gene: TRBJ2-7; abundance: many; CDR3aa: CATSRDTFYEQYF; CDR3nt: TGCGCCACCTCCCGGGACACTTTCTACGAGCAGTACTTC
d_gene: TRBD1; v_gene: TRBV11-1; j_gene: TRBJ2-7; abundance: many; CDR3aa: CASSRRGYEQYF; CDR3nt: TGTGCCAGCAGCCGCAGGGGGTACGAGCAGTACTTC
d_gene: TRBD2; v_gene: TRBV29-1; j_gene: TRBJ2-1; abundance: many; CDR3aa: CSATKKRGKGSNEQFF; CDR3nt: TGCAGCGCTACTAAAAAGCGGGGTAAAGGGTCCAATGAGCAGTTCTTC
d_gene: TRBD2; v_gene: TRBV28; j_gene: TRBJ2-5; abundance: many; CDR3aa: CASSLRLGLAVQETQYF; CDR3nt: TGTGCCAGCAGTTTGAGGTTGGGACTAGCGGTCCAAGAGACCCAGTACTTC
d_gene: -; v_gene: TRBV29-1; j_gene: TRBJ2-3; abundance: many; CDR3aa: CSGSKGTSTTDTQYF; CDR3nt: TGCAGCGGATCAAAGGGAACGAGTACCACAGATACGCAGTATTTT
d_gene: -; v_gene: TRBV12-3/TRBV12-4; j_gene: TRBJ1-4; abundance: many; CDR3aa: CASSFWFRRGEKLFF; CDR3nt: TGTGCCAGCAGTTTTTGGTTTCGGAGGGGTGAAAAACTGTTTTTT
d_gene: -; v_gene: TRBV12-3/TRBV12-4; j_gene: TRBJ2-5; abundance: many; CDR3aa: CASSPQYPRETQYF; CDR3nt: TGTGCCAGCAGTCCCCAGTACCCCCGGGAGACCCAGTACTTC
d_gene: TRBD2; v_gene: TRBV29-1; j_gene: TRBJ2-7; abundance: few; CDR3aa: CSVEGLAGIYEQYF; CDR3nt: TGCAGCGTTGAAGGACTAGCGGGGATCTACGAGCAGTACTTC
d_gene: TRBD1; v_gene: TRBV10-3; j_gene: TRBJ1-5; abundance: many; CDR3aa: CAISELDRGYQPQHF; CDR3nt: TGTGCCATCAGTGAGTTGGACAGGGGATATCAGCCCCAGCATTTT
d_gene: -; v_gene: TRBV12-3/TRBV12-4; j_gene: TRBJ2-6; abundance: -; CDR3aa: CASSMSSGANGLTF; CDR3nt: TGTGCCAGCAGCATGAGCTCTGGGGCCAACGGCCTGACTTTC
d_gene: TRBD2; v_gene: TRBV3-1; j_gene: TRBJ2-1; abundance: many; CDR3aa: CASSPQAGGDEQFF; CDR3nt: TGTGCCAGCAGCCCCCAAGCGGGGGGCGATGAGCAGTTCTTC
d_gene: -; v_gene: TRBV12-3/TRBV12-4; j_gene: TRBJ2-7; abundance: -; CDR3aa: CASSLLVYEQYF; CDR3nt: TGTGCCAGCAGTTTACTGGTCTACGAGCAGTACTTC
d_gene: -; v_gene: TRBV7-6; j_gene: TRBJ2-1; abundance: many; CDR3aa: CASSLVDEQFF; CDR3nt: TGTGCCAGCAGCTTAGTCGATGAGCAGTTCTTC
d_gene: TRBD2; v_gene: TRBV20-1; j_gene: TRBJ2-1; abundance: few; CDR3aa: CSARVAGGLRNEQFF; CDR3nt: TGCAGTGCTAGAGTTGCGGGGGGGCTGAGGAATGAGCAGTTCTTC
d_gene: -; v_gene: TRBV20-1; j_gene: TRBJ1-1; abundance: -; CDR3aa: CSARDNGGRVNTEAFF; CDR3nt: TGCAGTGCTAGAGATAATGGGGGGCGGGTGAACACTGAAGCTTTCTTT
d_gene: -; v_gene: TRBV2; j_gene: TRBJ1-1; abundance: many; CDR3aa: CAITYGRNTEAFF; CDR3nt: TGTGCCATTACCTATGGGCGGAACACTGAAGCTTTCTTT
d_gene: TRBD1; v_gene: TRBV25-1; j_gene: TRBJ1-6; abundance: few; CDR3aa: CAARSGTGVGPLHF; CDR3nt: TGTGCCGCCCGATCCGGGACAGGGGTCGGGCCCCTCCACTTT
d_gene: -; v_gene: TRBV7-9; j_gene: TRBJ1-5; abundance: many; CDR3aa: CASSKGQRGNQPQHF; CDR3nt: TGTGCCAGCAGCAAAGGACAGCGGGGCAATCAGCCCCAGCATTTT
d_gene: -; v_gene: TRBV28; j_gene: TRBJ2-7; abundance: few; CDR3aa: CASSHPSSGRRDEQYF; CDR3nt: TGTGCCAGCAGTCACCCTTCTTCCGGGAGACGGGACGAGCAGTACTTC
d_gene: -; v_gene: TRBV3-1; j_gene: TRBJ2-7; abundance: few; CDR3aa: CASSPRTTGMWSYEQYF; CDR3nt: TGTGCCAGCAGCCCTCGAACAACAGGGATGTGGTCCTACGAGCAGTACTTC